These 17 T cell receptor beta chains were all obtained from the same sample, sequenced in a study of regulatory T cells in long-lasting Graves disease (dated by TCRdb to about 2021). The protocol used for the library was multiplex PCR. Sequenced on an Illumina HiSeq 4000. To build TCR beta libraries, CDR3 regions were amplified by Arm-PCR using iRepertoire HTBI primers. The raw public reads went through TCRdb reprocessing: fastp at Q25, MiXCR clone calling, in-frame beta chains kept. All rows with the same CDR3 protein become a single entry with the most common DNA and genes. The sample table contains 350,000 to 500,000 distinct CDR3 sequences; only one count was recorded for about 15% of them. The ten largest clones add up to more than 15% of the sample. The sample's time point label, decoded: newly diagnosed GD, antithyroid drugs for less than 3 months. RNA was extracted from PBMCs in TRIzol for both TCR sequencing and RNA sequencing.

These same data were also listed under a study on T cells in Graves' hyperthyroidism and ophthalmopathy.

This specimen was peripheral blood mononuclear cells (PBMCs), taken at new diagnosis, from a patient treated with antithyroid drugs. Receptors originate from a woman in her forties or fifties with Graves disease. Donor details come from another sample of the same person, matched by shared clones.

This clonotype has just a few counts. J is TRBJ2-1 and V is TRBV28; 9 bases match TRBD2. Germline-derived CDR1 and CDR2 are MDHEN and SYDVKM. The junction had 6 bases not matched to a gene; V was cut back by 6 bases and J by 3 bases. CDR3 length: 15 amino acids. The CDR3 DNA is TGTGCCAGCAGAATAGCGGGAGTTGTCTACAATGAGCAGTTCTTC. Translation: CASRIAGVVYNEQFF.

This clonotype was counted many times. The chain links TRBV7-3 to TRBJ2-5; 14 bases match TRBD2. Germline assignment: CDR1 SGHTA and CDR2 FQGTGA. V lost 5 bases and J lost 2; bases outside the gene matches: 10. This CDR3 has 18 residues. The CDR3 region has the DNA TGTGCCAGCAGCGCTGGGACTAGCGGGAGAGTTTGGCAAGAGACCCAGTACTTC. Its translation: CASSAGTSGRVWQETQYF. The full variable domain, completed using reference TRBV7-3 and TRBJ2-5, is GAGVSQTPSNKVTEKGKYVELRCDPISGHTALYWYRQSLGQGPEFLIYFQGTGAADDSGLPNDRFFAVRPEGSVSTLKIQRTERGDSAVYLCASSAGTSGRVWQETQYFGPGTRLLVL.

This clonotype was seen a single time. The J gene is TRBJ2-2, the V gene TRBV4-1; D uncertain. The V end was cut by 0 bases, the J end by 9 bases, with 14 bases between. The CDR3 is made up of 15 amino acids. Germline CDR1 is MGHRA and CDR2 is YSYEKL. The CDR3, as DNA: TGCGCCAGCAGCCAAGAAGGTTTCGGGTACAGGGAGCTGTTTTTT. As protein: CASSQEGFGYRELFF.

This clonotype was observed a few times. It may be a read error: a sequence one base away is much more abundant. CDR3 residues: CAADLAGVGHEQLF. The CDR3 region has the DNA TGTGCCGCCGACTTAGCGGGAGTGGGCCATGAGCAGCTCTTC. The rearrangement joins TRBV7-3 to TRBJ2-1; 9 positions agree with TRBD2. The CDR3 loop spans 14 amino acids. Per germline, CDR1 SGHTA and CDR2 FQGTGA.

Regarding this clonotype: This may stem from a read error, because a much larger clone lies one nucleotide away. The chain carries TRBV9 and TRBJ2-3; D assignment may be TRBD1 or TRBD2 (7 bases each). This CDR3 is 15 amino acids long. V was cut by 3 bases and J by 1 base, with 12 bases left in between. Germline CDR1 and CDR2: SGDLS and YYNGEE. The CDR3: CASSAPGGGTDTQYF. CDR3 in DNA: TGTGCCAGCAGCGCGCCAGGGGGGGGCACAGATACGCAGTATTTT.

CDR3 DNA: TGTGCCAGCAGCTTGGTGGGACAGGGAGCGAACACTGAAGCTTTCTTT. Translated: CASSLVGQGANTEAFF. The gene calls are TRBV5-4 and TRBJ1-1; the match to TRBD1 covers 9 bases. CDR1 is SGHNT, CDR2 YYREEE, per germline (reference sequence). This CDR3 has 16 amino acids. The J segment lost 1 base and the V segment lost 0 bases, leaving 4 bases of the junction unmatched.

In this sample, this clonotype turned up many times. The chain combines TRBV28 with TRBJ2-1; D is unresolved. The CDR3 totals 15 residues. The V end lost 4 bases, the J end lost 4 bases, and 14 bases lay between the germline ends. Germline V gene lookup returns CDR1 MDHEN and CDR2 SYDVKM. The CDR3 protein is CASSSGPNLYNEQFF. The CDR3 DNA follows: TGTGCCAGCAGTTCGGGTCCGAACTTATACAATGAGCAGTTCTTC.

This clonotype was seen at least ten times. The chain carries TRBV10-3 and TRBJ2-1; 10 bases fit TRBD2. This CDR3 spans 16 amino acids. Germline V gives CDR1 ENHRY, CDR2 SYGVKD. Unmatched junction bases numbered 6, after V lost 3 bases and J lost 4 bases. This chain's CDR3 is CAISEQREGPYNEQFF. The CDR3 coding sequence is TGTGCCATCAGTGAACAGCGGGAGGGGCCGTACAATGAGCAGTTCTTC.

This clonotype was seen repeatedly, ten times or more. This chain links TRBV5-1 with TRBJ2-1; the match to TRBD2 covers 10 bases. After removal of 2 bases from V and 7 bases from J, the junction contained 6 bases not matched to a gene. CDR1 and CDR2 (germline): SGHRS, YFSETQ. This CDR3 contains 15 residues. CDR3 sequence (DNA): TGCGCCAGCAGCTTACCTAGCGGGAGTGGGAATGAGCAGTTCTTC. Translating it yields CASSLPSGSGNEQFF.

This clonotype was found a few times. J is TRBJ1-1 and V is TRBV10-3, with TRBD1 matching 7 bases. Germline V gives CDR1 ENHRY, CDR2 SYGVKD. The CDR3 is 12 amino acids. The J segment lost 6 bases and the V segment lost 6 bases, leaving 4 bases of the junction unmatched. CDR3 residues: CAIRGTEAEAFF. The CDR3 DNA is TGTGCCATCAGGGGGACAGAGGCTGAAGCTTTCTTT.

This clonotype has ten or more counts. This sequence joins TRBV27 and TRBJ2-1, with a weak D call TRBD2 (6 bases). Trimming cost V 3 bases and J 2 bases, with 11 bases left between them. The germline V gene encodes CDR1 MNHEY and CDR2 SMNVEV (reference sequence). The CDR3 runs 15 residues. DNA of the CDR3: TGTGCCAGCAGTTTGGAGGGGATGGCCTACAATGAGCAGTTCTTC. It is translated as CASSLEGMAYNEQFF.

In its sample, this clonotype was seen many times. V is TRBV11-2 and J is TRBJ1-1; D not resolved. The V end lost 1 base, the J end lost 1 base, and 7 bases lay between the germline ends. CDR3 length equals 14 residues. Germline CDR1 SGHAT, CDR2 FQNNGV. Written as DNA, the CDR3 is TGTGCCAGCAGCTTAGTACAGCAGAACACTGAAGCTTTCTTT. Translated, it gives CASSLVQQNTEAFF.

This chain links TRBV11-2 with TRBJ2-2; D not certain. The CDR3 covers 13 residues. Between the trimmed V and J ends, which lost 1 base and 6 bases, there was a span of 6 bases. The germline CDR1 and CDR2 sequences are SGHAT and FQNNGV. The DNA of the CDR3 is TGTGCCAGCAGCTTAGGGTTCTCCGGGGAGCTGTTTTTT. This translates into CASSLGFSGELFF.

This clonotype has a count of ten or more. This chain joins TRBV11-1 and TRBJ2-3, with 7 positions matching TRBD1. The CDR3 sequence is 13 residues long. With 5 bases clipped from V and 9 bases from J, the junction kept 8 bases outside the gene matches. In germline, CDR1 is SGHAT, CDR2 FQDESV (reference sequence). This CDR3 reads CASSRRGPDTQYF. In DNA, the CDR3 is TGTGCCAGCAGCCGTAGGGGGCCCGACACGCAGTATTTT.

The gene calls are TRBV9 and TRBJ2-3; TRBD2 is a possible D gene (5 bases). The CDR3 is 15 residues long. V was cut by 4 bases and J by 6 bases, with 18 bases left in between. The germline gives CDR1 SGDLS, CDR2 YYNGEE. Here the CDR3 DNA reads TGTGCCAGCAGCCTCGGAGGCCCCCTGGGGGATACGCAGTATTTT. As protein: CASSLGGPLGDTQYF.

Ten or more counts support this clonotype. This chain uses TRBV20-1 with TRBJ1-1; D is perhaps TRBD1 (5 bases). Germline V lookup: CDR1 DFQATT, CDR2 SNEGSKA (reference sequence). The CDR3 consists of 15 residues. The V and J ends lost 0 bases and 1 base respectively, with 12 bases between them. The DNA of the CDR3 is TGCAGTGCTAGAGATCGAGGAAGGGGGAACACTGAAGCTTTCTTT. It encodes CSARDRGRGNTEAFF.

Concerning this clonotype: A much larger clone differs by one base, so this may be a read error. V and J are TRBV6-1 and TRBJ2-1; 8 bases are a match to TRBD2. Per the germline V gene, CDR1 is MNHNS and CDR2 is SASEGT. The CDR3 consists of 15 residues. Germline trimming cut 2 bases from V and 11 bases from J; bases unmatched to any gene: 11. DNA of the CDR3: TGTGCCAGCAGTGAACGGACTAGCTATTATAGTAAGCAGTTCTTC. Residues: CASSERTSYYSKQFF.